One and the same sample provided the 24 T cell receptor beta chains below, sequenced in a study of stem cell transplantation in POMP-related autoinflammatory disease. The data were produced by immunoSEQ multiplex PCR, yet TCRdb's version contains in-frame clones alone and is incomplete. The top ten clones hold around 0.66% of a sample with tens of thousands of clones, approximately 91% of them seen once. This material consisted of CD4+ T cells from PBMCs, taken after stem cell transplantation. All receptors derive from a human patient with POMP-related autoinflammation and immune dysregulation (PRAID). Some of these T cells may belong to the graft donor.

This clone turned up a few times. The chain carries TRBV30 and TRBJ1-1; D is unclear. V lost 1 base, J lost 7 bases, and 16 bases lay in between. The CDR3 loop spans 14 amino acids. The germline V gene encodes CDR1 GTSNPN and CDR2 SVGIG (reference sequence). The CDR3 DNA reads TGTGCCTGGAGTGACGGACCCCGGTTGGGTGAAGCTTTCTTT. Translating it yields CAWSDGPRLGEAFF.

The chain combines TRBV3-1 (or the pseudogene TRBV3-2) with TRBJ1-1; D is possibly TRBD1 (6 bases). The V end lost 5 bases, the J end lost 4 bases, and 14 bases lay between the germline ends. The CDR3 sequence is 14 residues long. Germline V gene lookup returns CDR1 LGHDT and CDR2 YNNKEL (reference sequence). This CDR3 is CASSARGGSTEAFF. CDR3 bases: TGTGCCAGCAGCGCCAGGGGTGGGAGCACTGAAGCTTTCTTT.

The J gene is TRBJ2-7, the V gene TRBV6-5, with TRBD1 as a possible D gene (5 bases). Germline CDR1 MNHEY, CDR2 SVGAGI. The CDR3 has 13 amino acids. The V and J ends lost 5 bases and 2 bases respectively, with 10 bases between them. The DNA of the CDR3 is TGTGCCAGCAGTATGCGACAGACCTACGAGCAGTACGTC. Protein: CASSMRQTYEQYV.

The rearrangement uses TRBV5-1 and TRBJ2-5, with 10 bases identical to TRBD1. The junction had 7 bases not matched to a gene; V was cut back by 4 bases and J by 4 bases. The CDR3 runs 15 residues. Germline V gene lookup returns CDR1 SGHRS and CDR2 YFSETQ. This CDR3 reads CASSPDRGYGETQYF. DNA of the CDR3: TGCGCCAGCAGCCCGGACAGGGGGTATGGAGAGACCCAGTACTTC.

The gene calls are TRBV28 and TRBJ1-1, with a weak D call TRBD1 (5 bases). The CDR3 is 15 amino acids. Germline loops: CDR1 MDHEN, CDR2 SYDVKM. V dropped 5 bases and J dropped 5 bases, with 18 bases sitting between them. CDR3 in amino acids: CASSTPGGRRTEAFF. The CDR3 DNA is TGTGCCAGCAGTACCCCCGGGGGAAGGAGGACTGAAGCTTTCTTT.

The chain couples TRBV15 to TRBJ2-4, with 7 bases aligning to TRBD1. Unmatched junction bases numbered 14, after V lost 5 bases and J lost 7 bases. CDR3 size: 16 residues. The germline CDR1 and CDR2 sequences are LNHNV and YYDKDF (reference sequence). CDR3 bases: TGTGCCACCAGCCGAGGGGACAGATCGGGCAATAACATTCAGTACTTC. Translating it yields CATSRGDRSGNNIQYF.

CDR3 sequence (DNA): TGTGCCAGTAGTTCTCAGGGGGCGAGTCAGCCCCAGCATTTT. It codes for CASSSQGASQPQHF. V gene TRBV19 combines with J gene TRBJ1-5, with 8 bases lining up with TRBD1. The CDR3 is 14 amino acids. V shed 5 bases and J 6 bases; nucleotides not matched to a gene: 6. The germline gives CDR1 LNHDA, CDR2 SQIVND (reference sequence). Together with reference TRBV19 and TRBJ1-5, the CDR3 gives the full variable domain: DGGITQSPKYLFRKEGQNVTLSCEQNLNHDAMYWYRQDPGQGLRLIYYSQIVNDFQKGDIAEGYSVSREKKESFPLTVTSAQKNPTAFYLCASSSQGASQPQHFGDGTRLSIL.

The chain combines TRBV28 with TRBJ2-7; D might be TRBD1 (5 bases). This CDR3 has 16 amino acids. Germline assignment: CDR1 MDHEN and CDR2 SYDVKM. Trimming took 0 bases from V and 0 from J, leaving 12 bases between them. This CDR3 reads CASSLWQAGSSYEQYF. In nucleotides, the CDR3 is TGTGCCAGCAGTTTATGGCAGGCAGGGTCCTCCTACGAGCAGTACTTC.

This CDR3 is CASSLLEVSTDTQYF. The CDR3 region has the DNA TGTGCCAGCAGCCTTCTTGAGGTTAGCACAGATACGCAGTATTTT. The V and J genes are TRBV7-9 and TRBJ2-3; D gene uncertain. The CDR3 consists of 15 residues. Per the germline V gene, CDR1 is SEHNR and CDR2 is FQNEAQ (reference sequence). The germline V and J ends were trimmed by 5 bases and 0 bases, with 12 bases remaining between them.

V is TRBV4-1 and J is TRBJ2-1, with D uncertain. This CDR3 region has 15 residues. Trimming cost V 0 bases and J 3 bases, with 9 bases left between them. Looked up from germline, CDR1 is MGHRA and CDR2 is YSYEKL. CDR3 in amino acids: CASSQDRSVYNEQFF. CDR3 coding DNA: TGCGCCAGCAGCCAAGATAGGTCGGTCTACAATGAGCAGTTCTTC.

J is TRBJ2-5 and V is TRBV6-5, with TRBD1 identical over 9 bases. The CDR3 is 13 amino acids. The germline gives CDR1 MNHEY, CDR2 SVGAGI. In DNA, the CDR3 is TGTGCGATGGGACAGGGTGCCCGAGAGACCCAGTACTTC. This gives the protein CAMGQGARETQYF.

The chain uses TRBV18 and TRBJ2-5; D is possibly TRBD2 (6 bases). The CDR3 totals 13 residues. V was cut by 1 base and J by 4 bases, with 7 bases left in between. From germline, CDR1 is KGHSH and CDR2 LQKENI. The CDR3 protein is CASSPLGGETQYF. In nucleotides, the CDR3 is TGTGCCAGCTCACCACTGGGAGGAGAGACCCAGTACTTC. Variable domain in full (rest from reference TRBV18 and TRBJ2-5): NAGVMQNPRHLVRRRGQEARLRCSPMKGHSHVYWYRQLPEEGLKFMVYLQKENIIDESGMPKERFSAEFPKEGPSILRIQQVVRGDSAAYFCASSPLGGETQYFGPGTRLLVL.

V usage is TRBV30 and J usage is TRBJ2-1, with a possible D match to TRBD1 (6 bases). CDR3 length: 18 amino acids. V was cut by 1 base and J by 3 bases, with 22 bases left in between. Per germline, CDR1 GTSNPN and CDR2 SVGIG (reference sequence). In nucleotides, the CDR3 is TGTGCCTGGAGTGGACACCGGACAGCAGGTGGCCTCTACAATGAGCAGTTCTTC. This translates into CAWSGHRTAGGLYNEQFF.

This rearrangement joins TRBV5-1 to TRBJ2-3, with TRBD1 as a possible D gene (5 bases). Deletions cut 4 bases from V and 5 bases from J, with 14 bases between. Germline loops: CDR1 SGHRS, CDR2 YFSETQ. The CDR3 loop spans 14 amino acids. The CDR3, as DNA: TGCGCCAGCAGCCATCAGGGATCGGGAGATACGCAGTATTTT. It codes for CASSHQGSGDTQYF.

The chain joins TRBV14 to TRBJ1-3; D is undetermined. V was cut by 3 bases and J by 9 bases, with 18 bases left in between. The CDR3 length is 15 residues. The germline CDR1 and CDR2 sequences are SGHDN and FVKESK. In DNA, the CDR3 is TGTGCCAGCAGCCAGGTTCTGACACCGGAAGGCACCATATATTTT. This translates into CASSQVLTPEGTIYF.

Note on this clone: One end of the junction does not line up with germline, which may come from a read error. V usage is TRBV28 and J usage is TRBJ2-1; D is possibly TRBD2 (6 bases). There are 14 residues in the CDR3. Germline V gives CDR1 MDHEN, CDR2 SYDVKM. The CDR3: CASSSLTRRADRVF. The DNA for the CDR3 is TGTGCCAGCAGTTCCCTGACTAGAAGGGCAGATCGAGTCTTC.

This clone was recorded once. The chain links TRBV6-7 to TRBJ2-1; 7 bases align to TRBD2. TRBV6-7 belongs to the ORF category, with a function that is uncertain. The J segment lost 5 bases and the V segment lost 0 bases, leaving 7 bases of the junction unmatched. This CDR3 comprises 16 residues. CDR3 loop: CASSYSFQREHNEQFF. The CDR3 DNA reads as TGTGCCAGCAGTTACTCGTTTCAGCGGGAACACAATGAGCAGTTCTTC.

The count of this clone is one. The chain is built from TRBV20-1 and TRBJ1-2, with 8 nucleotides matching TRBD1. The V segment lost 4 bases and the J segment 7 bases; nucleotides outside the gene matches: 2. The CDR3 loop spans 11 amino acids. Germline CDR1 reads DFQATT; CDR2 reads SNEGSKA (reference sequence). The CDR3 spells CSAKDRAGYTF. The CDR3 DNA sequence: TGCAGTGCTAAGGACAGGGCTGGCTACACCTTC.

CDR3: CASSVGLAVDTQYF. The CDR3, as DNA: TGTGCCAGCAGCGTAGGACTAGCGGTCGATACGCAGTATTTT. The chain couples TRBV9 to TRBJ2-3, with 9 bases lining up with TRBD2. This CDR3 contains 14 residues. The germline V gene has CDR1 SGDLS and CDR2 YYNGEE. Trimming took 0 bases from V and 6 from J; bases not matched to a gene: 2.

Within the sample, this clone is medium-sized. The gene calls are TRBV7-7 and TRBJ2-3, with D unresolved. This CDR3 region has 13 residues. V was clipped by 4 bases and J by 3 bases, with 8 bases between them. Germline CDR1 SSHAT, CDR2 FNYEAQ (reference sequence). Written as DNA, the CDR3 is TGTGCCAGCAGCTCAAGTGGGACAGATACGCAGTATTTT. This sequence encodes CASSSSGTDTQYF. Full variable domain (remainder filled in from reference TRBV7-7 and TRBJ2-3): GAGVSQSPRYKVTKRGQDVTLRCDPISSHATLYWYQQALGQGPEFLTYFNYEAQPDKSGLPSDRFSAERPEGSISTLTIQRTEQRDSAMYRCASSSSGTDTQYFGPGTRLTVL.

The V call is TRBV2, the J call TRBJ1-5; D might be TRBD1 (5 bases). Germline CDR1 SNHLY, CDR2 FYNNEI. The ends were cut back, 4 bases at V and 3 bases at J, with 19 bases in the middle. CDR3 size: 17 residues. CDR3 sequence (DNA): TGTGCCAGCAGTGGTCAGGGCAAACAGGCGTTCAATCAGCCCCAGCATTTT. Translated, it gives CASSGQGKQAFNQPQHF.

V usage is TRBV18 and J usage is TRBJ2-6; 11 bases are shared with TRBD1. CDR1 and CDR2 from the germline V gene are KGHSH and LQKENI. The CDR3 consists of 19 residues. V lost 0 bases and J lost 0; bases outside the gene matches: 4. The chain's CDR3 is CASSPPWTGGYSGANVLTF. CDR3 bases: TGTGCCAGCTCACCACCTTGGACAGGGGGCTACTCTGGGGCCAACGTCCTGACTTTC.

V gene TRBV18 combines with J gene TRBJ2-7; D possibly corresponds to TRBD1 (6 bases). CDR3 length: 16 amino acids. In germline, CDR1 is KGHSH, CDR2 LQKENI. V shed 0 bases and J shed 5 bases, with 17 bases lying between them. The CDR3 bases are TGTGCCAGCTCACCACCCTCGGCAGGGGTGGGGCACGAGCAGTACTTC. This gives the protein CASSPPSAGVGHEQYF.

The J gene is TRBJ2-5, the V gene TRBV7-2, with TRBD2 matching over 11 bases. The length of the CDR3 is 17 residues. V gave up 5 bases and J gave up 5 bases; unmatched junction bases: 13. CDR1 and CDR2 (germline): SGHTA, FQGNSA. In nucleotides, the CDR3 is TGTGCCAGCAGCCAGGGGCCTAGCGGGAGGAACGGCGAGACCCAGTACTTC. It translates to CASSQGPSGRNGETQYF.